This section outlines one T cell receptor (beta chain) sequence together with its context. Its antigen is not known. This entry is derived from a study of vaccination and CD4 T cells after COVID-19. The CDR3 spans 15 residues. The germline V and J ends were trimmed by 2 bases and 10 bases, with 22 bases remaining between them. The germline CDR1 and CDR2 sequences are GTSNPN and SVGIG (reference sequence). Sequence data for DNA of cultured CD4+ T cells were generated by the Oncomine TCR Beta short-read assay. TCRdb re-called the PCR reads through MiXCR, storing one row per CDR3 protein. This sample has about 5,000 distinct CDR3 sequences, with about 45% found just once. Indicated treatment: approximately 11-day PBMC culture with coronavirus spike peptide pools or control peptides (ViraFEST assay). Regarding the study as a whole: Among those convalescent, a median roughly 90% of reactive clones emerged solely post-vaccination.

The source is a human donor who had recovered from COVID-19. Sequencing was performed on CD4+ T cells from blood, cultured in vitro. This chain links TRBV30 with TRBJ2-3; D is uncertain. The CDR3 nucleotides are TGTGCCTGGAGTCAGTTGTGGGGTAGGGCGAAATCGCAGTATTTT. Protein sequence: CAWSQLWGRAKSQYF.